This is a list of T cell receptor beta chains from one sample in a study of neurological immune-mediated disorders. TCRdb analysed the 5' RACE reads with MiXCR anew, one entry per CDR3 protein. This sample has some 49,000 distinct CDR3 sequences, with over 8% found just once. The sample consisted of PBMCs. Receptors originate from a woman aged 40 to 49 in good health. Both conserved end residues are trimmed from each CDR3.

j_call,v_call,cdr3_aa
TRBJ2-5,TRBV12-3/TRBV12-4,ASSPLAGGLETQY
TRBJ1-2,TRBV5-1,ASSLGQQGASGYT
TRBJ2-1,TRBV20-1,SASGTGWNEQF
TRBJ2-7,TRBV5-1,ARSWRTGTPHEQY
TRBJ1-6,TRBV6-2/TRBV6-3,ASSPGGNNSPLH
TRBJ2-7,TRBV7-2,ASSVTYEQY
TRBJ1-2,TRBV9,ASSVDRNAANYGYT
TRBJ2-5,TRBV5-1,ASSLSGRALETQY
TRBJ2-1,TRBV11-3,ASSPRLTSDYNEQF
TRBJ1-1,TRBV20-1,SANYRPNTEAF
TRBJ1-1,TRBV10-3,TISKQGDTGAF
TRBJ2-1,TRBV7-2,ASSLEGFSYNEQF
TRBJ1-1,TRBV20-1,SAGGVQGGTEAF
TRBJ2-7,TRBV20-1,SATQPASDEQY
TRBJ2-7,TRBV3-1,ASSPAGTSGSSYEQY
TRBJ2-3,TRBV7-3,ASSSVAGRTDTQY
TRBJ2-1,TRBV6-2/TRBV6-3,ASSYSPRTYNEQF
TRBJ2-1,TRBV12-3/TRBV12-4,ASTASSGGYNEQF
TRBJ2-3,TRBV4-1,ASSQDREGSTDTQY
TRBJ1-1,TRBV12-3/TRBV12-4,ASSLGQSTEAF
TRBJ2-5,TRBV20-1,SARGWEETQY
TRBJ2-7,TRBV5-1,ASSLAPGNSYEQY
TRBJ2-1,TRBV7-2,ASGPSAFSYNEQF
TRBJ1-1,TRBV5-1,ASSVQGVDSEAF
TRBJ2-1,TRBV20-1,SARDSVSDNEQF
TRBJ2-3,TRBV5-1,ASSRDGSTDTQY
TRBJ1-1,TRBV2,ASSERGQGVTEAF
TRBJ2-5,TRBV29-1,SINRNRGGPETQY
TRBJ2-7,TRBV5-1,ASSDGNSYEQY
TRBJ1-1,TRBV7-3,ASSPGGAGNTEAF
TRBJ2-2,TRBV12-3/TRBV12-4,ASGAAGGGIGELF
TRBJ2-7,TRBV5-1,ASSNLQGARYEQY
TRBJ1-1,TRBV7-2,ASSLAANTEAF
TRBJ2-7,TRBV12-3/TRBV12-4,ASSFRSYEQY
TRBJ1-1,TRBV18,ASSPPEGRTEAF
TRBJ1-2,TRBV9,ASSVLTGGDGYT
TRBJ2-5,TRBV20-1,SATRTSGSPETQY
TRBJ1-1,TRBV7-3,ASSATGRGQRRSTEAF
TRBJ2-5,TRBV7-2,ASSTGHRGPGETQY
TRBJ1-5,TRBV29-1,SARTGGNQPQH
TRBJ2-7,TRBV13,ASSLGPLGPNEQY
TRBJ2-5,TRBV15,ATSRDGTGPRKTQY
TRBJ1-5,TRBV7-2,ASSARQGQPQH
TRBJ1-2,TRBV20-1,SALTGRVGYT
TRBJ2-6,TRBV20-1,SARKGAPSGANVLT
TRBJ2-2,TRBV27,ASSWGHGELF
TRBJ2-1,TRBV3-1,ACSGGVNEQF
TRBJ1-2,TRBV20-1,SAPNPGGPYGYT
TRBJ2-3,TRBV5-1,ASSPPKGTDTQY
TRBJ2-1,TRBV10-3,AISDSTGSSYNEQF
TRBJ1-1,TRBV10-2,ASRAPETGMNTEAF
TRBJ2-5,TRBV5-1,ASSLGQGKETQY
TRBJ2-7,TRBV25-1,ASSEGGKRISYEQY
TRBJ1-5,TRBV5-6,ASSLARLRNQPQH
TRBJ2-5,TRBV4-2,ASSQALPGQAEETQY